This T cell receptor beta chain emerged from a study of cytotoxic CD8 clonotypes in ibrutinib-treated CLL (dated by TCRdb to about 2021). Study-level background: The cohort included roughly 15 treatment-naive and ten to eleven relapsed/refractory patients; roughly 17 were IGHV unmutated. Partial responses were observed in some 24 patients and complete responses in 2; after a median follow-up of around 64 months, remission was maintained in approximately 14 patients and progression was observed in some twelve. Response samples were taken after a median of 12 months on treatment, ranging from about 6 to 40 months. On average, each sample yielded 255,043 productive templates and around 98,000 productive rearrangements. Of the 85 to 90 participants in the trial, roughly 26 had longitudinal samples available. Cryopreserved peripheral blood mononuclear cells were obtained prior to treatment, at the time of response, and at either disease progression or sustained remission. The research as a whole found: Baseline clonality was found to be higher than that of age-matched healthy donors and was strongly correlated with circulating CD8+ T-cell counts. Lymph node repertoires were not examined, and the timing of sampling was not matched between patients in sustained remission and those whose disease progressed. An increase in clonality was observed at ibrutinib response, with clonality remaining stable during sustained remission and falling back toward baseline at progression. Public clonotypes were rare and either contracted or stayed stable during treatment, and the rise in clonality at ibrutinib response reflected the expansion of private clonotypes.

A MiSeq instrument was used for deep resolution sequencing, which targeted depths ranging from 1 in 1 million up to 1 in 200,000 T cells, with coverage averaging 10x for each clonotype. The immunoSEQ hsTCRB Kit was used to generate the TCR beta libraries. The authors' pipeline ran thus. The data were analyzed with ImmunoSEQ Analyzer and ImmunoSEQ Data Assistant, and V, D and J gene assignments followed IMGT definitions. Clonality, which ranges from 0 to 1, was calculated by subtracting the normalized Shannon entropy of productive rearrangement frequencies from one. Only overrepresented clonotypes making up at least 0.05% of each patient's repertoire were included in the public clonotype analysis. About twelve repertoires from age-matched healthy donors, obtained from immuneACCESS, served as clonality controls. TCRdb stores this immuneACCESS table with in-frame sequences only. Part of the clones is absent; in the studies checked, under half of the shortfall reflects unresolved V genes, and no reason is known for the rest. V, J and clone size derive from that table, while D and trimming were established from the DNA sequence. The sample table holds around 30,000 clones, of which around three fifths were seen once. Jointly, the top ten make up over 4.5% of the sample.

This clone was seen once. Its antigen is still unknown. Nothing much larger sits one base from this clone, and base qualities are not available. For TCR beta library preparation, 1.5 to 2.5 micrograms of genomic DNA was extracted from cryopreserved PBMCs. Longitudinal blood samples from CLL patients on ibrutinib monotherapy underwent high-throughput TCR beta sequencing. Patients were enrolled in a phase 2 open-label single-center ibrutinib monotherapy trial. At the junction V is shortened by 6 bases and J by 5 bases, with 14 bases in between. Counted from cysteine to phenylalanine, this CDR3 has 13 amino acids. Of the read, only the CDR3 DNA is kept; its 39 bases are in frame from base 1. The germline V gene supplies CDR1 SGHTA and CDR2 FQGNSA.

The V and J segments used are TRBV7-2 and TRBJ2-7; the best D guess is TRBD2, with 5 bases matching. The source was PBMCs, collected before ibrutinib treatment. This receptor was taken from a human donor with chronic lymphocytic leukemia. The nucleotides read TGTGCCAGCAGTTTCGGACGGGGTGACGAGCAGTACTTC. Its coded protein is CASSFGRGDEQYF.